These 19 T cell receptor beta chains were sequenced from one sample in a study of shared clonotypes between healthy human individuals. TCRdb's table, derived via immunoSEQ multiplex PCR, lists solely in-frame clones and lacks some. Altogether about 2.4 million clones are present, roughly 93% being singletons, with the ten largest covering around 0.37%. The sample was naive CD4+ T cells from PBMCs. Subset meaning: CD45RA+ positively selected. These receptors originate from a man younger than 35 in good health. Some clones in this sample may be carry-over from other donors' samples.

J is TRBJ2-5 and V is TRBV4-2; possibly TRBD1 or TRBD2 for D (5 bases each). This CDR3 is 15 amino acids long. The germline CDR1 and CDR2 sequences are LGHNA and YNFKEQ. Trimming left V 0 bases short and J 9 bases short, with 17 bases between. The CDR3 DNA reads TGTGCCAGCAGCCAAGAAGGGACGGCCGCTGGGGCCCAGTACTTC. This gives the protein CASSQEGTAAGAQYF.

The chain couples TRBV19 to TRBJ1-1; 7 nucleotides line up with TRBD1. The CDR3 sequence is 14 residues long. Germline trimming cut 6 bases from V and 2 bases from J; bases unmatched to any gene: 6. Germline V gives CDR1 LNHDA, CDR2 SQIVND (reference sequence). CDR3 bases: TGTGCCAGTAGCCGACAGGGTACAAACACTGAAGCTTTCTTT. Amino acid sequence: CASSRQGTNTEAFF.

This chain connects TRBV10-2 to TRBJ2-7, with 9 bases that match TRBD2. Looked up from germline, CDR1 is WSHSY and CDR2 is SAAADI. The CDR3 is 15 amino acids. After removal of 3 bases from V and 3 bases from J, the junction contained 6 bases not matched to a gene. The chain's CDR3 is CASSDLGLAVYEQYF. The CDR3, as DNA: TGCGCCAGCAGTGACCTGGGACTAGCTGTCTACGAGCAGTACTTC.

The chain carries TRBV6-5 and TRBJ2-2; perhaps D is TRBD1 or TRBD2 (5 bases each). Germline V lookup: CDR1 MNHEY, CDR2 SVGAGI. The CDR3 contains 12 residues. V gave up 11 bases and J gave up 4 bases, with 11 bases separating them. In DNA form, the CDR3 reads TGTGCCGGGGGTAAAGTCACCGGGGAGCTGTTTTTT. Its translation is CAGGKVTGELFF.

This clone was counted a few times. This chain uses TRBV7-8 with TRBJ1-1; no firm D call. CDR3 size: 13 residues. Germline loops: CDR1 SGHVS, CDR2 FQNEAQ. Trimming took off 0 bases at V and 6 bases at J, with 8 bases between the two ends. Here the CDR3 reads CASSLAGRAEAFF. CDR3 nucleotides: TGTGCCAGCAGCTTAGCGGGTAGGGCTGAAGCTTTCTTT.

The genes are TRBV6-5 and TRBJ2-1; D may be TRBD1 or TRBD2 (5 bases each). Germline loops: CDR1 MNHEY, CDR2 SVGAGI. The CDR3 consists of 15 residues. V lost 7 bases and J lost 0, with 13 bases in between. CDR3 amino acids: CASTPWGSSYNEQFF. The CDR3 DNA reads TGTGCCAGCACCCCCTGGGGGAGCTCCTACAATGAGCAGTTCTTC.

This clone was found once. The chain carries TRBV7-2 and TRBJ2-3; D unresolved. CDR3 length: 17 residues. Trimming removed 5 bases from V and 0 bases from J, with 18 bases in between. Germline CDR1 SGHTA, CDR2 FQGNSA. The CDR3 is CASSQTGPPRSTDTQYF. CDR3 nucleotides: TGTGCCAGCAGCCAGACGGGTCCCCCCCGGAGCACAGATACGCAGTATTTT.

This chain links TRBV5-1 with TRBJ2-3, with D maybe TRBD2 (6 bases). From germline, CDR1 is SGHRS and CDR2 YFSETQ. This CDR3 has 16 amino acids. V lost 0 bases and J lost 4, with 15 bases in between. CDR3 in DNA: TGCGCCAGCAGCTTGGATGAGCGGGTCGCCCCAGATACGCAGTATTTT. It codes for CASSLDERVAPDTQYF.

Comments on this clone: The sample contains more than one DNA sequence encoding this CDR3. V and J are TRBV7-2 and TRBJ1-5, with D possibly TRBD1 on 5 matching bases. Germline CDR1 and CDR2: SGHTA and FQGNSA. The CDR3 consists of 15 residues. The ends were cut back, 1 base at V and 1 base at J, with 8 bases in the middle. The CDR3 spells CASSLGGSSNQPQHF. The CDR3 region has the DNA TGTGCCAGCAGCTTAGGGGGGTCAAGCAATCAGCCCCAGCATTTT.

The J gene is TRBJ2-1, the V gene TRBV5-1; no clear D gene. This CDR3 comprises 14 residues. Trimming left V 0 bases short and J 8 bases short, with 12 bases between. CDR1 is SGHRS, CDR2 YFSETQ, per germline. CDR3 protein: CASSLVLAADEQFF. CDR3 sequence (DNA): TGCGCCAGCAGCTTGGTGTTGGCTGCCGATGAGCAGTTCTTC.

A single count supports this clone. Other DNA sequences in this specimen translate into the identical CDR3. The chain combines TRBV7-2 with TRBJ1-1, with no clear D. The germline gives CDR1 SGHTA, CDR2 FQGNSA. Trimming pared 3 bases from V and 1 base from J, leaving 3 bases between. The CDR3 has 12 amino acids. This CDR3 is CASSFGNTEAFF. For the CDR3, the DNA is TGTGCCAGCAGCTTTGGGAACACTGAAGCTTTCTTT.

The rearrangement joins TRBV2 to TRBJ1-6; D remains ambiguous. Looked up from germline, CDR1 is SNHLY and CDR2 is FYNNEI. The CDR3 consists of 13 residues. Trimming removed 3 bases from V and 10 bases from J, with 10 bases in between. Here the CDR3 reads CASSEVPGSPLHF. For the CDR3, the DNA is TGTGCCAGCAGTGAGGTCCCCGGATCACCCCTCCACTTT.

The chain joins TRBV5-6 to TRBJ2-1, with D unresolved. V was shortened by 2 bases and J by 6 bases, with 15 bases between the two germline ends. CDR3 length equals 15 residues. Germline CDR1 is SGHDT and CDR2 is YYEEEE. The CDR3: CASSLILRTRNEQFF. The CDR3 coding sequence is TGTGCCAGCAGCTTAATCCTCCGAACCCGCAATGAGCAGTTCTTC.

The chain combines TRBV9 with TRBJ1-1; tentative D call: TRBD1 (5 bases). Germline lookup yields CDR1 SGDLS and CDR2 YYNGEE. V was clipped by 0 bases and J by 1 base, with 13 bases between them. The CDR3 is made up of 16 amino acids. The CDR3 nucleotides read TGTGCCAGCAGCGTAGGGGGGATGGTCGGGAACACTGAAGCTTTCTTT. Translation: CASSVGGMVGNTEAFF.

In the case of this clone: Other DNA sequences in the sample encode the same CDR3. This chain uses TRBV4-1 with TRBJ1-5; unclear D gene. The CDR3 spans 12 residues. Germline CDR1 and CDR2: MGHRA and YSYEKL. Between the trimmed V and J ends, which lost 1 base and 2 bases, there was a span of 0 bases. Here the CDR3 DNA reads TGCGCCAGCAGCCAAGGCAATCAGCCCCAGCATTTT. Translated: CASSQGNQPQHF.

The CDR3 here is CASSFPWGANYGYTF. The CDR3 DNA is TGTGCCAGCAGCTTCCCCTGGGGCGCCAACTATGGCTACACCTTC. The chain carries TRBV28 and TRBJ1-2; D may be TRBD1 (5 bases). Trimming took off 6 bases at V and 2 bases at J, with 16 bases between the two ends. Germline CDR1 MDHEN, CDR2 SYDVKM. The CDR3 spans 15 residues.

CDR3 sequence reads: CSVLLDGQETQYF. For the CDR3, the DNA is TGCAGCGTCTTGCTGGACGGACAAGAGACCCAGTACTTC. The genes are TRBV29-1 and TRBJ2-5; D is ambiguous. The germline CDR1 and CDR2 sequences are SQVTM and ANQGSEA. This CDR3 region has 13 residues. V was shortened by 6 bases and J by 2 bases, with 13 bases between the two germline ends.

V gene TRBV4-1 combines with J gene TRBJ2-7; 8 bases fit TRBD2. This CDR3 has 15 residues. Trimming cost V 1 base and J 6 bases; bases outside gene matches: 8. Germline V lookup: CDR1 MGHRA, CDR2 YSYEKL. The chain's CDR3 is CASSQVAGGGSEQYF. The CDR3 nucleotides are TGCGCCAGCAGCCAAGTGGCGGGAGGTGGTAGCGAGCAGTACTTC.

The chain couples TRBV30 to TRBJ2-4, with D possibly called TRBD1 or TRBD2 (6 bases each). The CDR3 is 15 amino acids. V was cut by 0 bases and J by 2 bases, with 11 bases left in between. CDR1 is GTSNPN, CDR2 SVGIG, per germline (reference sequence). The CDR3 sequence: CAWSVSGASKNIQYF. In nucleotides, the CDR3 is TGTGCCTGGAGTGTTTCGGGGGCATCCAAAAACATTCAGTACTTC.